This T cell receptor beta chain was identified during a study of T-cell reconstitution after alpha-beta-depleted transplantation in children. Library preparation (for TCRbeta) was performed with unique molecular identifiers. TCRdb reprocessed the PCR reads with MiXCR, giving one entry per CDR3 protein. This table has approximately 200,000 distinct CDR3 sequences, roughly 15% appearing once. In its sample, this clonotype was seen many times. The ends lost 9 bases at V and 9 bases at J; junction bases unmatched: 3. CDR1 LNHNV and CDR2 YYDKDF come from the germline V gene (reference sequence). This CDR3 spans 12 amino acids.

The sequenced sample was PBMCs from the stem cell graft donor, obtained from the stem cell graft. This rearrangement joins TRBV15 to TRBJ2-3; 13 nucleotides align to TRBD2. This TCR derives from a human donor who donated a stem cell graft to a child with acute lymphoblastic leukemia. The CDR3 DNA follows: TGTGCCACAAGACTAGCGGGAGGCACGCAGTATTTT. Translation: CATRLAGGTQYF.